The rows below give T cell receptor beta chains drawn from one sample of a study of blood T cell repertoires in COVID-19. Only in-frame clones appear in the TCRdb table, and some are missing; sequencing was by immunoSEQ multiplex PCR. The profile shows over 100,000 clones, under 85% of them singletons. Sequencing was carried out using peripheral blood. The receptors originated from a woman aged 60-70 years with acute or convalescent COVID-19. Both conserved end residues are part of each CDR3. D genes are given only for firm matches. Size is stated for part of the rows, as once, few or many counts, or as a class when the clone is expanded.

>NA|TRBV12-3/TRBV12-4|TRBJ1-2|few
CASRFRTDGYTF
TGTGCCAGCAGGTTCCGGACAGACGGCTACACCTTC
>TRBD1|TRBV29-1|TRBJ1-2|once
CSVEVWDRGRGYTF
TGCAGCGTTGAAGTCTGGGACAGGGGGCGAGGCTACACCTTC
>NA|TRBV27|TRBJ1-2|NA
CASSLSAGPYGYTF
TGTGCCAGCAGTTTATCTGCAGGGCCCTATGGCTACACCTTC
>TRBD2|TRBV5-6|TRBJ2-1|NA
CASSGDSGDHNNEQFF
TGTGCCAGCAGCGGGGATAGCGGGGACCACAACAATGAGCAGTTCTTC
>NA|TRBV2|TRBJ1-2|NA
CASSETNPYGYTF
TGTGCCAGCAGTGAGACAAACCCCTATGGCTACACCTTC
>NA|TRBV12-3/TRBV12-4|TRBJ1-2|NA
CASRTKQFGYTF
TGTGCCAGCCGAACGAAACAGTTCGGCTACACCTTC
>NA|TRBV19|TRBJ1-4|once
CASSISFYRAKNEKLFF
TGTGCCAGTAGTATATCCTTCTACAGGGCGAAGAATGAAAAACTGTTTTTT
>TRBD1|TRBV30|TRBJ2-4|NA
CAWSGITGGSIQYF
TGTGCCTGGAGTGGGATTACAGGGGGTAGTATTCAGTACTTC
>NA|TRBV19|TRBJ2-1|few
CASTAGGYNEQFF
TGTGCCAGTACCGCCGGGGGCTACAATGAGCAGTTCTTC
>NA|TRBV19|TRBJ1-3|NA
CASANGGFKNTIYF
TGTGCCAGTGCAAATGGAGGTTTCAAAAACACCATATATTTT
>NA|TRBV28|TRBJ2-7|NA
CASSSSGSEQYF
TGTGCCAGCAGTAGTTCCGGTTCCGAGCAGTACTTC